This T cell receptor beta chain was recovered during a study of CD8 T cells in Susac syndrome. An amount of RNA that ranged from 0.5 to 1 ug was reverse transcribed with random hexamers. TCRdb passed the immunoSEQ multiplex PCR reads through MiXCR, listing each CDR3 protein once. This repertoire shows some 200,000 distinct CDR3 sequences, roughly 96% found once; its top ten account for roughly 0.088%. Looked up from germline, CDR1 is SGHRS and CDR2 is YFSETQ. The CDR3 loop spans 15 amino acids. Trimming removed 0 bases at V and 7 bases at J, with 14 bases between. The chain links TRBV5-1 to TRBJ1-5, with D tentatively TRBD1 (5 bases). The clonotype was recovered from a human donor with multiple sclerosis. Sequencing was carried out using CD4+ T cells from PBMCs. The CDR3 nucleotides read TGCGCCAGCAGCTTGGGTTTGGAGGGGTCCCAGCCCCAGCATTTT. Translating it yields CASSLGLEGSQPQHF.